Given below is one T cell receptor beta chain in context. These data originate in a study of low-dose radiotherapy and immunotherapy resistance in tumors. Looking at the study overall: The study delivered 0.5 Gy per fraction every 2 weeks to Cohort 1, totaling 6.5 Gy. Intravenous cyclophosphamide 200 mg/m2 was given every two weeks, one day before radiation and immunotherapy. Daily, from cycle 1 day 1 and for four cycles, patients took oral aspirin 300 mg.

Priming of first-strand cDNA relied on TRAV- and TRBV-specific primers (covering alpha and beta chains). With a V-primer adapter and a constant-region primer, TCRs were amplified for roughly 18 PCR cycles. MiXCR, run by TCRdb on the reads, gives a single entry per CDR3 protein. The table lists about 13,000 distinct CDR3 sequences, about 77% of them singletons. Inclusion covered patients whose advanced solid tumors lacked tumor-infiltrating lymphocytes. This CDR3 has 15 amino acids. From germline, CDR1 is SGHNT and CDR2 YENEEA. J lost 5 bases, V lost 5 bases, and 6 bases had no gene match. This sequence was found in a human donor with advanced metastatic prostate, ovarian, gallbladder or colorectal cancer (not recorded which). This table probably holds off-target reads from a library built for another chain. The chain is built from TRBV11-3 and TRBJ2-1; 10 nucleotides align to TRBD1. The CDR3: CASSAGQGWNNEQFF. The CDR3 DNA reads as TGTGCCAGCAGCGCGGGACAGGGGTGGAACAATGAGCAGTTCTTC. The variable domain in full, with the rest retrieved from reference TRBV11-3 and TRBJ2-1, is EAGVVQSPRYKIIEKKQPVAFWCNPISGHNTLYWYLQNLGQGPELLIRYENEEAVDDSQLPKDRFSAERLKGVDSTLKIQPAELGDSAVYLCASSAGQGWNNEQFFGPGTRLTVL.